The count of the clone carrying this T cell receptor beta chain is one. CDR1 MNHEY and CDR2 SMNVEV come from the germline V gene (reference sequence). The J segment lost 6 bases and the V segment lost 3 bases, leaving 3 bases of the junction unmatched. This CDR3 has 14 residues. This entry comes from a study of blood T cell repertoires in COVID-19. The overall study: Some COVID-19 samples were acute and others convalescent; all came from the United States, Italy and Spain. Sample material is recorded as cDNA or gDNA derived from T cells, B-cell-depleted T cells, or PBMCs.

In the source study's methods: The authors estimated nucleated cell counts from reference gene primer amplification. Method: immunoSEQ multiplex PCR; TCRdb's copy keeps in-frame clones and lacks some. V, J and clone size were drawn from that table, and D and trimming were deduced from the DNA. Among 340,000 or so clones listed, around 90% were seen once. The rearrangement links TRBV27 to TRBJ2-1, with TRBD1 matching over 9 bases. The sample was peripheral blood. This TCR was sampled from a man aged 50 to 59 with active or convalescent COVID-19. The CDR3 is CASSFLDRGNEQFF. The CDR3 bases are TGTGCCAGCAGTTTTTTGGACAGGGGCAATGAGCAGTTCTTC.